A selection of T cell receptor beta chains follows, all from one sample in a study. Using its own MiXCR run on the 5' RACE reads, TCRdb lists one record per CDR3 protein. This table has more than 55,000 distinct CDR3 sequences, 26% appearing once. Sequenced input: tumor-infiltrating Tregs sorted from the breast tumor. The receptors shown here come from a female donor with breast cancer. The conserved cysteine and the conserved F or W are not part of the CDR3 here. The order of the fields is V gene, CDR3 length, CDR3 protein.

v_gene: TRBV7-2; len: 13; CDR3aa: ASSLDWGGSILQY
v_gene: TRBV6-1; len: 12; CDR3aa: ASSATLGQLGLF
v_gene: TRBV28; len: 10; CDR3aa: ASLSSTDTQY
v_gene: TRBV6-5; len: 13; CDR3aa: ASSKPGLVAYEQY
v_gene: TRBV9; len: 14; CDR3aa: ASSIRPSGSSGELF
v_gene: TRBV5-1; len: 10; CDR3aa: ASSGSLYEQF
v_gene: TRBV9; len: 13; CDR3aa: ASSPRRQGESPLH
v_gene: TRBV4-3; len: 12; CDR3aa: ASSPSGRANEQF
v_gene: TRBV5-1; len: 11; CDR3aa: ASNGGSQETQY
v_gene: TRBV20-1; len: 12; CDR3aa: SANFGRTYNEQF
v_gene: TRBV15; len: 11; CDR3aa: ATSASRGPGYT
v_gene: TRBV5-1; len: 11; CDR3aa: ASSPAGAFRQF
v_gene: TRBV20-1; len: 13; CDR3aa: SAILAGGPYNEQF
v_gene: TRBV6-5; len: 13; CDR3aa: ASSPQGGQNQPQH
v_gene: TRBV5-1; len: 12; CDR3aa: ASSLDPVAGGYT
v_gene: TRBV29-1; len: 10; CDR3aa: SVGHVQETQY
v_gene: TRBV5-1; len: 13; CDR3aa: ASSFGQDSNYGYT
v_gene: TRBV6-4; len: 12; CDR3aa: ASSDVEGVGEQF
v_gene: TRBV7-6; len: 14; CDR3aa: ASSPGFGGGADTQY
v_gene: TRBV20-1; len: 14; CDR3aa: SASRRAGRSTDTQY
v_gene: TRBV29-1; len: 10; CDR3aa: SVMTGGYGYT
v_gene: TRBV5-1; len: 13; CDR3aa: ASSPDREDDYGYT
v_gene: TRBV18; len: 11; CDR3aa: ASSQGSVDEQF
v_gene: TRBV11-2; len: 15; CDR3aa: ASSHFRDRGRVGELF
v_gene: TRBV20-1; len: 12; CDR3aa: SAREPGQGNERY
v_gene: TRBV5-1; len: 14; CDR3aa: ASSLGDFSGANVLT
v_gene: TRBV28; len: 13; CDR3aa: ASSLPRVNNYGYT